What follows are 18 T cell receptor beta chains derived from one specimen sequenced in a study of T cells after yellow fever vaccination. TCRdb independently ran MiXCR on the 5' RACE reads; one entry per CDR3 protein. The table lists 500,000 to 650,000 distinct CDR3 sequences, around an eighth of them singletons. This specimen was PBMCs, taken on the day of the yellow fever booster vaccination. These receptors came from a young man who received the YFV17D yellow fever vaccine.

This clonotype was observed a handful of times. The chain recombines TRBV10-3 with TRBJ2-7, with D maybe TRBD1 (6 bases). Germline V lookup: CDR1 ENHRY, CDR2 SYGVKD. Trimming pared 2 bases from V and 2 bases from J, leaving 10 bases between. This CDR3 has 14 amino acids. Here the CDR3 DNA reads TGTGCCATCAGTGAGAGCCAGGGGCCCTACGAGCAGTACTTC. Translating gives CAISESQGPYEQYF.

The rearrangement joins TRBV12-3 or TRBV12-4 to TRBJ1-2; TRBD1 matches 7 bases. CDR3 size: 12 residues. With V trimmed by 5 bases and J by 7 bases, 4 bases remained unmatched. This chain's CDR3 is CASSPHRGGYTF. The DNA for the CDR3 is TGTGCCAGCAGTCCACACAGGGGTGGCTACACCTTC.

This clonotype was counted ten times or more. The genes are TRBV5-1 and TRBJ1-4; D possibly corresponds to TRBD1 (6 bases). The V end lost 2 bases, the J end lost 1 base, and 6 bases lay between the germline ends. The CDR3 contains 14 residues. Germline assignment: CDR1 SGHRS and CDR2 YFSETQ. This chain's CDR3 is CASSLQGTNEKLFF. The CDR3, as DNA: TGCGCCAGCAGCTTACAGGGAACTAATGAAAAACTGTTTTTT. The variable domain in full, completed from reference TRBV5-1 and TRBJ1-4, reads KAGVTQTPRYLIKTRGQQVTLSCSPISGHRSVSWYQQTPGQGLQFLFEYFSETQRNKGNFPGRFSGRQFSNSRSEMNVSTLELGDSALYLCASSLQGTNEKLFFGSGTQLSVL.

V is TRBV9 and J is TRBJ2-7, with D maybe TRBD2 (6 bases). CDR3 size: 15 residues. Germline lookup yields CDR1 SGDLS and CDR2 YYNGEE. Trimming took 0 bases from V and 6 from J, leaving 16 bases between them. The CDR3 bases are TGTGCCAGCAGCGTAGTAGGGGACTCTCGGAGCGAGCAGTACTTC. It is translated as CASSVVGDSRSEQYF.

This rearrangement joins TRBV29-1 to TRBJ1-2, with D perhaps TRBD1 (6 bases). Trimming pared 6 bases from V and 5 bases from J, leaving 16 bases between. CDR3 length: 13 amino acids. Per the germline V gene, CDR1 is SQVTM and CDR2 is ANQGSEA. The CDR3 bases are TGCAGCGTCTCGGGGCAGGGGAGATATGGCTACACCTTC. Its protein is CSVSGQGRYGYTF.

The chain couples TRBV5-1 to TRBJ2-7; 10 bases fit TRBD2. The CDR3 is made up of 16 amino acids. Unmatched junction bases numbered 14, after V lost 4 bases and J lost 7 bases. Germline V gene sequence: CDR1 SGHRS, CDR2 YFSETQ. The chain's CDR3 is CASSLDPLAGVGEQYF. The CDR3 DNA is TGCGCCAGCAGCCTCGACCCCCTAGCGGGAGTCGGTGAGCAGTACTTC.

This clonotype was counted a few times. The chain combines TRBV3-1 with TRBJ2-7; no clear D gene. The germline V and J ends were trimmed by 5 bases and 2 bases, with 16 bases remaining between them. There are 15 residues in the CDR3. From germline, CDR1 is LGHDT and CDR2 YNNKEL (reference sequence). The CDR3 region has the DNA TGTGCCAGCAGCGACACCGCCGGGTCGACCTACGAGCAGTACTTC. The encoded protein is CASSDTAGSTYEQYF.

This clonotype was seen a handful of times. This sequence joins TRBV5-1 and TRBJ1-1; unclear D gene. The CDR3 extends over 17 amino acids. V lost 5 bases, J lost 0 bases, and 20 bases lay in between. The germline gives CDR1 SGHRS, CDR2 YFSETQ. CDR3 sequence: CASRKGDLGSLNTEAFF. Here the CDR3 DNA reads TGCGCCAGCAGGAAAGGAGACTTGGGATCCCTGAACACTGAAGCTTTCTTT.

This clonotype occurred a few times. V is TRBV6-5 and J is TRBJ2-3, with 8 bases aligning to TRBD2. Germline V gives CDR1 MNHEY, CDR2 SVGAGI. V was clipped by 1 base and J by 3 bases; unmatched bases: 3. The CDR3 is made up of 15 amino acids. Here the CDR3 DNA reads TGTGCCAGCAGTTACTTGGTAGCGGGAACAGATACGCAGTATTTT. It is translated as CASSYLVAGTDTQYF.

The CDR3 nucleotides read TGTGCCAGCACCCAAGGAGGGCCTAGCACCGGGAATTCACCCCTCCACTTT. As protein: CASTQGGPSTGNSPLHF. The chain is built from TRBV5-4 and TRBJ1-6; D gene unclear. The CDR3 totals 17 residues. V lost 6 bases and J 7 bases, leaving 23 bases between the germline ends. Per germline, CDR1 SGHNT and CDR2 YYREEE (reference sequence).

The chain joins TRBV7-2 to TRBJ2-5; D is possibly TRBD2 (6 bases). Germline values: CDR1 SGHTA, CDR2 FQGNSA. The CDR3 spans 15 residues. V lost 7 bases, J lost 5 bases, and 20 bases lay in between. DNA for the CDR3: TGTGCCAGCACCCGACCCGGGGGTTCCGGCGAGACCCAGTACTTC. This translates into CASTRPGGSGETQYF.

The V and J genes are TRBV12-3 or TRBV12-4 and TRBJ2-7, with TRBD1 as a possible D gene (5 bases). V gave up 6 bases and J gave up 2 bases, with 14 bases separating them. The CDR3 runs to 14 residues. CDR3 sequence (DNA): TGTGCCAGCAGCGAAACAGGAGCTCCCTACGAGCAGTACTTC. Protein: CASSETGAPYEQYF.

Only a few counts were recorded for this clonotype. This sequence joins TRBV19 and TRBJ1-5; D gene uncertain. The CDR3 length is 12 residues. Germline assignment: CDR1 LNHDA and CDR2 SQIVND (reference sequence). V lost 5 bases and J lost 8, with 10 bases in between. The CDR3 reads CASSPMFKPQHF. CDR3 nucleotides: TGTGCCAGTAGTCCTATGTTCAAGCCCCAGCATTTT.

The chain employs TRBV7-9 and TRBJ2-2; 10 bases agree with TRBD2. The ends lost 4 bases at V and 1 base at J; junction bases unmatched: 6. Per germline, CDR1 SEHNR and CDR2 FQNEAQ (reference sequence). This CDR3 is 17 amino acids long. The CDR3 DNA is TGTGCCAGCAGCTACCCGGGGACTAGCGAGAACACCGGGGAGCTGTTTTTT. It encodes CASSYPGTSENTGELFF. Filled out from reference TRBV7-9 and TRBJ2-2, the complete variable domain reads DTGVSQNPRHKITKRGQNVTFRCDPISEHNRLYWYRQTLGQGPEFLTYFQNEAQLEKSRLLSDRFSAERPKGSFSTLEIQRTEQGDSAMYLCASSYPGTSENTGELFFGEGSRLTVL.

This clonotype was counted a few times. The V call is TRBV7-8, the J call TRBJ1-2; D gene uncertain. CDR1 is SGHVS and CDR2 is FQNEAQ in the germline V gene. The V end lost 10 bases, the J end lost 4 bases, and 10 bases lay between the germline ends. The CDR3 is made up of 11 amino acids. In DNA form, the CDR3 reads TGTGCCATCAGAGAGTTCTATGGCTACACCTTC. Residues: CAIREFYGYTF.

The chain couples TRBV4-3 to TRBJ1-2; possible D gene TRBD1, 5 bases. The V gene's germline CDR1 is LGHNA and CDR2 YSLEER. Deletions cut 4 bases from V and 6 bases from J, with 21 bases between. The CDR3 runs 16 residues. In DNA, the CDR3 is TGCGCCAGCAGCCCCGGCGGGGGTCGTGACAGCGATGGCTACACCTTC. It specifies CASSPGGGRDSDGYTF.

V usage is TRBV7-8 and J usage is TRBJ2-5; D remains unclear. The germline V gene has CDR1 SGHVS and CDR2 FQNEAQ. V lost 7 bases and J 3 bases, leaving 21 bases between the germline ends. The CDR3 is made up of 16 amino acids. The CDR3 loop is CASTPQVPGAKETQYF. The DNA of the CDR3 is TGTGCCAGCACCCCTCAGGTCCCGGGCGCCAAAGAGACCCAGTACTTC.

The V and J genes are TRBV10-2 and TRBJ2-1, with TRBD2 matching over 9 bases. Germline CDR1 WSHSY, CDR2 SAAADI. The trim removed 2 bases at V and 4 bases at J, leaving 6 bases unmatched. The CDR3 is 16 amino acids. The CDR3 nucleotides are TGCGCCAGCAGTGAGGCGGGAGGGCTTCTATACAATGAGCAGTTCTTC. Residues: CASSEAGGLLYNEQFF.